The rows below give T cell receptor beta chains drawn from one sample of a study of T cells after yellow fever vaccination. TCRdb itself ran the 5' RACE reads through MiXCR, one entry per CDR3 protein. The profile shows roughly 520,000 distinct CDR3 sequences, 20% to 25% of them singletons. The sample consisted of PBMCs, taken roughly 23 days after the first yellow fever vaccination. Every receptor here comes from a man between 18 and 29 years old who received the YFV17D yellow fever vaccine. Each CDR3 is given with its conserved first and last residue. Each record gives: CDR3 protein, V gene, clone size, CDR3 length, J gene. Not all rows give a size; the values are once, few, many and, for expanded clones, a class.

CDR3 protein: CATSRQGGTEAFF
V gene: TRBV15
clone size: .
CDR3 length: 13
J gene: TRBJ1-1

CDR3 protein: CASSREAQGATGELFF
V gene: TRBV4-1
clone size: .
CDR3 length: 16
J gene: TRBJ2-2

CDR3 protein: CASSLTGGDTGELFF
V gene: TRBV5-1
clone size: .
CDR3 length: 15
J gene: TRBJ2-2

CDR3 protein: CASSYWGGAHTPGRGTRDTQYF
V gene: TRBV6-2/TRBV6-3
clone size: .
CDR3 length: 22
J gene: TRBJ2-3

CDR3 protein: CASSKSGTEGDYGYTF
V gene: TRBV7-9
clone size: .
CDR3 length: 16
J gene: TRBJ1-2

CDR3 protein: CASSQMNTGELFF
V gene: TRBV7-3
clone size: few
CDR3 length: 13
J gene: TRBJ2-2

CDR3 protein: CASSLAGSSDEQYF
V gene: TRBV7-6
clone size: few
CDR3 length: 14
J gene: TRBJ2-7

CDR3 protein: CSASTRDITDTQYF
V gene: TRBV20-1
clone size: .
CDR3 length: 14
J gene: TRBJ2-3

CDR3 protein: CASSEETVGTQYF
V gene: TRBV2
clone size: few
CDR3 length: 13
J gene: TRBJ2-3

CDR3 protein: CASSLARLVGQFF
V gene: TRBV12-3/TRBV12-4
clone size: few
CDR3 length: 13
J gene: TRBJ2-1

CDR3 protein: CASSYTTGLFPGELFF
V gene: TRBV6-5
clone size: few
CDR3 length: 16
J gene: TRBJ2-2

CDR3 protein: CASSLWKVATGELFF
V gene: TRBV11-2
clone size: few
CDR3 length: 15
J gene: TRBJ2-2

CDR3 protein: CASSSPGHLNTEAFF
V gene: TRBV7-9
clone size: few
CDR3 length: 15
J gene: TRBJ1-1

CDR3 protein: CSVGRTPSTDTQYF
V gene: TRBV29-1
clone size: .
CDR3 length: 14
J gene: TRBJ2-3

CDR3 protein: CASSPPGLARSYNEQFF
V gene: TRBV18
clone size: .
CDR3 length: 17
J gene: TRBJ2-1

CDR3 protein: CASSKTTGQETQYF
V gene: TRBV5-4
clone size: few
CDR3 length: 14
J gene: TRBJ2-5

CDR3 protein: CASSYSIPSALSYTF
V gene: TRBV6-5
clone size: .
CDR3 length: 15
J gene: TRBJ1-2

CDR3 protein: CASSPGGGRDNEQFF
V gene: TRBV11-2
clone size: few
CDR3 length: 15
J gene: TRBJ2-1

CDR3 protein: CASSLQRDSRAKNIQYF
V gene: TRBV28
clone size: few
CDR3 length: 17
J gene: TRBJ2-4

CDR3 protein: CASSFPLGRNLEVNTEAFF
V gene: TRBV28
clone size: .
CDR3 length: 19
J gene: TRBJ1-1

CDR3 protein: CASSQDLAGVSGNTIYF
V gene: TRBV4-1
clone size: .
CDR3 length: 17
J gene: TRBJ1-3

CDR3 protein: CASSFSPLYGYTF
V gene: TRBV7-2
clone size: .
CDR3 length: 13
J gene: TRBJ1-2

CDR3 protein: CSGPAGGDTQYF
V gene: TRBV20-1
clone size: .
CDR3 length: 12
J gene: TRBJ2-3

CDR3 protein: CASNTWGVETQYF
V gene: TRBV12-3/TRBV12-4
clone size: few
CDR3 length: 13
J gene: TRBJ2-5

CDR3 protein: CASSLGTGNGYTF
V gene: TRBV5-1
clone size: few
CDR3 length: 13
J gene: TRBJ1-2

CDR3 protein: CASSRTGADEKLFF
V gene: TRBV6-1
clone size: .
CDR3 length: 14
J gene: TRBJ1-4

CDR3 protein: CASSQRNVGSGTDTQYF
V gene: TRBV4-1
clone size: .
CDR3 length: 17
J gene: TRBJ2-3

CDR3 protein: CASSLVGKYGYTF
V gene: TRBV7-9
clone size: .
CDR3 length: 13
J gene: TRBJ1-2

CDR3 protein: CATSDLGQGPGETQYF
V gene: TRBV24-1
clone size: few
CDR3 length: 16
J gene: TRBJ2-5

CDR3 protein: CASSPRTARTSLNTEAFF
V gene: TRBV28
clone size: .
CDR3 length: 18
J gene: TRBJ1-1

CDR3 protein: CSASPAPMGVYNEQFF
V gene: TRBV20-1
clone size: .
CDR3 length: 16
J gene: TRBJ2-1

CDR3 protein: CASRWAEHLEAFF
V gene: TRBV6-1
clone size: few
CDR3 length: 13
J gene: TRBJ1-1

CDR3 protein: CASSPSGTGKNSPLHF
V gene: TRBV5-4
clone size: few
CDR3 length: 16
J gene: TRBJ1-6

CDR3 protein: CASRVAGANVLTF
V gene: TRBV5-1
clone size: .
CDR3 length: 13
J gene: TRBJ2-6

CDR3 protein: CATSDSGTLQETQYF
V gene: TRBV24-1
clone size: .
CDR3 length: 15
J gene: TRBJ2-5

CDR3 protein: CASSLGGTARSTEAFF
V gene: TRBV5-4
clone size: .
CDR3 length: 16
J gene: TRBJ1-1

CDR3 protein: CASSLRGFDTEAFF
V gene: TRBV5-5
clone size: .
CDR3 length: 14
J gene: TRBJ1-1

CDR3 protein: CATLTDLGTQYF
V gene: TRBV10-3
clone size: .
CDR3 length: 12
J gene: TRBJ2-5

CDR3 protein: CASSYRVGGVGNQPQHF
V gene: TRBV6-5
clone size: few
CDR3 length: 17
J gene: TRBJ1-5

CDR3 protein: CASRLAGENEQFF
V gene: TRBV5-1
clone size: .
CDR3 length: 13
J gene: TRBJ2-1

CDR3 protein: CASSQVGTGRDEQFF
V gene: TRBV4-1
clone size: .
CDR3 length: 15
J gene: TRBJ2-1

CDR3 protein: CASSPTGSHYGYTF
V gene: TRBV7-9
clone size: .
CDR3 length: 14
J gene: TRBJ1-2

CDR3 protein: CASSWRTGKNIQYF
V gene: TRBV5-6
clone size: .
CDR3 length: 14
J gene: TRBJ2-4

CDR3 protein: CASSELAGAQETQYF
V gene: TRBV4-2
clone size: few
CDR3 length: 15
J gene: TRBJ2-5

CDR3 protein: CASSQAGSNQPQHF
V gene: TRBV4-1
clone size: few
CDR3 length: 14
J gene: TRBJ1-5

CDR3 protein: CASSGTGDTSPLHF
V gene: TRBV7-2
clone size: .
CDR3 length: 14
J gene: TRBJ1-6

CDR3 protein: CASSQSMSGGSYNSPLHF
V gene: TRBV4-3
clone size: few
CDR3 length: 18
J gene: TRBJ1-6

CDR3 protein: CASSPSGGAGEQYF
V gene: TRBV7-2
clone size: .
CDR3 length: 14
J gene: TRBJ2-7

CDR3 protein: CASSLFFGTGSSPLHF
V gene: TRBV27
clone size: few
CDR3 length: 16
J gene: TRBJ1-6

CDR3 protein: CSVQRRRSSGNTIYF
V gene: TRBV29-1
clone size: .
CDR3 length: 15
J gene: TRBJ1-3

CDR3 protein: CASTPLGGPGPINEQFF
V gene: TRBV28
clone size: .
CDR3 length: 17
J gene: TRBJ2-1

CDR3 protein: CASSSALPNTQYF
V gene: TRBV9
clone size: .
CDR3 length: 13
J gene: TRBJ2-3

CDR3 protein: CASSKWRNTGELFF
V gene: TRBV7-2
clone size: .
CDR3 length: 14
J gene: TRBJ2-2

CDR3 protein: CASGGLKNIQYF
V gene: TRBV2
clone size: few
CDR3 length: 12
J gene: TRBJ2-4

CDR3 protein: CSARDSDTGELFF
V gene: TRBV20-1
clone size: .
CDR3 length: 13
J gene: TRBJ2-2

CDR3 protein: CASGRAGTDTQYF
V gene: TRBV12-3/TRBV12-4
clone size: .
CDR3 length: 13
J gene: TRBJ2-3

CDR3 protein: CASSLEGADGYTF
V gene: TRBV5-1
clone size: .
CDR3 length: 13
J gene: TRBJ1-2

CDR3 protein: CASSLPETGNTIYF
V gene: TRBV3-1
clone size: .
CDR3 length: 14
J gene: TRBJ1-3

CDR3 protein: CASSAWGYNSPFHF
V gene: TRBV5-5
clone size: .
CDR3 length: 14
J gene: TRBJ1-6

CDR3 protein: CASSESSGVNGELFF
V gene: TRBV2
clone size: .
CDR3 length: 15
J gene: TRBJ2-2